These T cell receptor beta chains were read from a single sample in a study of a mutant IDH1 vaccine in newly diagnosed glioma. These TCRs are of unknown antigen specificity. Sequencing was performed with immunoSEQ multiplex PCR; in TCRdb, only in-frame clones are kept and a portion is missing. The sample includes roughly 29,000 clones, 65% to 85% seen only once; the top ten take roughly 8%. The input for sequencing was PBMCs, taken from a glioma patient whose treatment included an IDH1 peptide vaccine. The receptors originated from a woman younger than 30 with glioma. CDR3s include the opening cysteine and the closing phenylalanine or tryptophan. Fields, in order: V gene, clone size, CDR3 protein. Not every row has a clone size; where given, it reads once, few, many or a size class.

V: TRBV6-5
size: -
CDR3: CASAGGGLPLREQYF

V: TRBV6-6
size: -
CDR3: CASSRPRQGGETQYF

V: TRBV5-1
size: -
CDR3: CASSPDSSYEQYF

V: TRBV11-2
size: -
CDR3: CASSQGTSGSYEQYF

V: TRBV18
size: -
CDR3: CASSPGEGPQPQHF

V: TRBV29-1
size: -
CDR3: CSVRMPGAGNTIYF

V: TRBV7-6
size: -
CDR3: CASSHTGGPSEQYF

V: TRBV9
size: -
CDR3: CASSVVDSYEQYF

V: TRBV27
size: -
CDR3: CASRGTSGDYNEQFF

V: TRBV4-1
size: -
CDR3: CASAKQDSAKNIQYF

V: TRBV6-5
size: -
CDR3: CASSYTYSGERHF

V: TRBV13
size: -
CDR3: CASSLIGNTEAFF

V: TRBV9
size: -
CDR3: CASSVEAGLSTDTQYF

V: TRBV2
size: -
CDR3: CASSRQKTNTGELFF

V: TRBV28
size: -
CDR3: CASSTSGEGNQPQHF

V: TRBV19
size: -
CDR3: CASSGPPGSSYSGANVLTF

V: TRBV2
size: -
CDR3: CASSEIGGTYEQYF

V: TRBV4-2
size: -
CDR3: CASSQEGTVSSYNEQFF

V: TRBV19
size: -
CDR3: CASSIGHGEAGELFF

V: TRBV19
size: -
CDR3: CASRTGSSTGELFF

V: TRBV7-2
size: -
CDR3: CASSPSRDQQYF

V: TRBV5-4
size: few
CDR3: CASSLGGNLAQETQYF

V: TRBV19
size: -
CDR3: CASSLGHYGYTF

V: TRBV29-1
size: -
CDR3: CSVTLTGVYEQYF

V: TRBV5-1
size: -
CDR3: CASSLEFTTEAFF

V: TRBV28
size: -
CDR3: CASSSGDRNTIYF

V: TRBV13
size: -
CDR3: CASSLAQGASSYEQYF

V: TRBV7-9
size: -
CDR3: CASSLQETSYEQYF

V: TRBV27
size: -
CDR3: CASRRAGYNSPLHF

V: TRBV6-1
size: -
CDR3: CASSEFASGNYNEQFF

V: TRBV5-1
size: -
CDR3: CASSSLGTGGPEAFF

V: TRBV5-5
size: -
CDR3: CASSPTGTEPGKLFF